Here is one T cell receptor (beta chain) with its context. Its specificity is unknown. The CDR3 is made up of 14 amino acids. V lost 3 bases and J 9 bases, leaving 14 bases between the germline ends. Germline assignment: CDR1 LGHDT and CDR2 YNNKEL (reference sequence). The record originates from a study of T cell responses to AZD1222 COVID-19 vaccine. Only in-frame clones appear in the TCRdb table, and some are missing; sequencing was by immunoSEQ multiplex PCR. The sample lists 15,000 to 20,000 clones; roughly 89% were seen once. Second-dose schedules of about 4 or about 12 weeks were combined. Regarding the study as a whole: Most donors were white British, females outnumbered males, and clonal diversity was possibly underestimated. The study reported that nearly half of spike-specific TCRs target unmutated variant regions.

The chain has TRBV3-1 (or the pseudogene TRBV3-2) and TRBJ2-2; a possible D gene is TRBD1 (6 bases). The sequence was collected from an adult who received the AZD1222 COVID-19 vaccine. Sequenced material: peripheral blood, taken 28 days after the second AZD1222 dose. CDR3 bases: TGTGCCAGCAGCCAGAGGACAGTGATCCGGGAGCTGTTTTTT. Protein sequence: CASSQRTVIRELFF.